Shown below are 32 T cell receptor beta chains from a single sample sequenced in a study of post-analysis software for immune sequencing data. Regarding the study as a whole: Patients showed TRBV5-6, TRBV5-1 and TRBV20-1 among roughly 5 TRBV segments more frequent than in controls.

No antigen has been assigned to these receptors. Incorporated into the TCR beta cDNA libraries were unique molecular identifiers, which served to reduce PCR and sequencing biases. TCRdb passed the PCR reads through MiXCR, listing each CDR3 protein once. The sample comprises roughly 700,000 distinct CDR3 sequences, about 27% of which are singletons, and more than 0.55% rests with the top ten. Input material: blood. The source is a girl under 18 with multiple sclerosis.

This chain connects TRBV29-1 to TRBJ2-4; weak D call: TRBD1 (5 bases). CDR3 length equals 13 residues. Trimming pared 2 bases from V and 4 bases from J, leaving 9 bases between. CDR1 SQVTM and CDR2 ANQGSEA come from the germline V gene. The CDR3 here is CSVEKGLKNIQYF. CDR3 sequence (DNA): TGCAGCGTTGAAAAGGGGCTAAAAAACATTCAGTACTTC.

This clonotype was counted a few times. The V call is TRBV29-1, the J call TRBJ1-2; D might be TRBD1 (6 bases). The CDR3 length is 11 residues. Trimming took 4 bases from V and 7 from J, leaving 10 bases between them. The germline CDR1 and CDR2 sequences are SQVTM and ANQGSEA. The CDR3: CSVARGSGYTF. The CDR3 bases are TGCAGCGTTGCCAGGGGCTCTGGCTACACCTTC. The full variable domain, with the rest looked up from reference TRBV29-1 and TRBJ1-2, is SAVISQKPSRDICQRGTSLTIQCQVDSQVTMMFWYRQQPGQSLTLIATANQGSEATYESGFVIDKFPISRPNLTFSTLTVSNMSPEDSSIYLCSVARGSGYTFGSGTRLTVV.

This clonotype was found many times. The chain is built from TRBV28 and TRBJ2-4; D uncertain. The CDR3 length is 16 residues. Trimming removed 7 bases at V and 0 bases at J, with 16 bases between. The germline V gene has CDR1 MDHEN and CDR2 SYDVKM. This chain's CDR3 is CASNRMDRLAKNIQYF. The CDR3 coding sequence is TGTGCCAGCAATAGAATGGACCGTTTAGCCAAAAACATTCAGTACTTC.

In its sample, this clonotype was seen a few times. The chain is built from TRBV12-3 or TRBV12-4 and TRBJ2-5; no clear D. The germline V and J ends were trimmed by 5 bases and 11 bases, with 18 bases remaining between them. The CDR3 runs to 13 residues. The CDR3 spells CASSPAGENEQYF. CDR3 bases: TGTGCCAGCAGTCCCGCCGGAGAAAATGAGCAGTACTTC.

The table lists this clonotype with a few counts. This chain joins TRBV2 and TRBJ2-7; 14 bases are a match to TRBD2. CDR3 length: 16 residues. V trimming: 3 bases; J trimming: 5 bases; junction bases outside the gene matches: 6. Germline V CDR1 and CDR2: SNHLY, FYNNEI. The CDR3 bases are TGTGCCAGCAGTGAGCCCGGGACTAGCGGGAGCCACGAGCAGTACTTC. Protein product: CASSEPGTSGSHEQYF.

V usage is TRBV12-3 or TRBV12-4 and J usage is TRBJ1-1, with D hard to call. This CDR3 is built from 14 residues. Trimming pared 3 bases from V and 6 bases from J, leaving 14 bases between. This CDR3 is CASSLWLTDAEAFF. CDR3 in DNA: TGTGCCAGCAGTTTGTGGCTAACGGACGCTGAAGCTTTCTTT.

V usage is TRBV28 and J usage is TRBJ1-2, with D perhaps TRBD1 (5 bases). V was pared by 5 bases and J by 3 bases, with 10 bases between. Per germline, CDR1 MDHEN and CDR2 SYDVKM. This CDR3 has 13 residues. CDR3 nucleotides: TGTGCCAGCAGTCCCCAGGGTCACTATGGCTACACCTTC. Protein product: CASSPQGHYGYTF.

This clonotype has a handful of counts. The genes are TRBV7-9 and TRBJ1-2; 7 nucleotides agree with TRBD1. J was trimmed by 8 bases and V by 4 bases; bases with no gene match: 10. The germline CDR1 and CDR2 sequences are SEHNR and FQNEAQ (reference sequence). CDR3 length: 14 residues. For the CDR3, the DNA is TGTGCCAGCAGCTGGGACAGTTATATTGCAGGCTACACCTTC. Its protein product is CASSWDSYIAGYTF.

The chain has TRBV29-1 and TRBJ2-4; weak D call: TRBD1 (5 bases). Looked up from germline, CDR1 is SQVTM and CDR2 is ANQGSEA. Trimming cost V 5 bases and J 3 bases, with 14 bases left between them. This CDR3 is 14 amino acids long. Written as DNA, the CDR3 is TGCAGCGTTACCAGGGCCATAGGCAAAAACATTCAGTACTTC. As protein: CSVTRAIGKNIQYF.

This clonotype has only one observation. V usage is TRBV29-1 and J usage is TRBJ1-2; D is uncertain. Germline V CDR1 and CDR2: SQVTM, ANQGSEA. V lost 6 bases and J 3 bases, leaving 14 bases between the germline ends. This CDR3 contains 13 residues. The CDR3 region has the DNA TGCAGCGTGATGGGTGGATTCGACTATGGCTACACCTTC. It codes for CSVMGGFDYGYTF.

As concerns this clonotype: One end of the junction does not line up with germline, which may come from a read error. This chain connects TRBV10-3 to TRBJ2-6; TRBD1 or TRBD2 may be the D gene (5 bases each). There are 13 residues in the CDR3. In germline, CDR1 is ENHRY, CDR2 SYGVKD. This chain's CDR3 is CAIKGVGANVLIF. CDR3 sequence (DNA): TGTGCCATCAAAGGGGTCGGGGCCAACGTCCTGATTTTC.

There are a few counts of this clonotype. This chain connects TRBV12-3 or TRBV12-4 to TRBJ1-1; D possibly corresponds to TRBD1 (6 bases). V lost 1 base and J 4 bases, leaving 19 bases between the germline ends. The CDR3 runs 17 residues. CDR3 protein: CASSLGSYGGAGTEAFF. CDR3 nucleotide sequence: TGTGCCAGCAGTTTAGGATCATATGGGGGCGCGGGCACTGAAGCTTTCTTT.

As to this clonotype: The germline gene is not matched at one end of the junction; a read error may be the cause. V and J are TRBV15 and TRBJ2-6; TRBD1 is a possible D gene (5 bases). CDR1 is LNHNV and CDR2 is YYDKDF in the germline V gene (reference sequence). This CDR3 contains 16 residues. The CDR3 bases are TGTGCCACCAGCAGAGATGCACACTCTGGGGCCAACGTCCGGACTTTC. Residues: CATSRDAHSGANVRTF.

The chain has TRBV29-1 and TRBJ1-1; no clear D gene. Germline V CDR1 and CDR2: SQVTM, ANQGSEA. Trimming pared 3 bases from V and 0 bases from J, leaving 8 bases between. The CDR3 consists of 13 residues. CDR3 sequence (DNA): TGCAGCGTTGAGTGGCGGATGAACACTGAAGCTTTCTTT. It specifies CSVEWRMNTEAFF.

The chain employs TRBV27 and TRBJ2-1; no clear D gene. The J call may be incorrect, as the DNA end agrees better with TRBJ2-7. The CDR3 consists of 15 residues. Per the germline V gene, CDR1 is MNHEY and CDR2 is SMNVEV (reference sequence). CDR3 DNA sequence: TGTGCCAGCAGTTTAGAGCGCCATCCGCCCAATGAGCAGTACTTC. Amino acids: CASSLERHPPNEQYF.

V and J are TRBV7-9 and TRBJ2-5, with D uncertain. The CDR3 sequence is 12 residues long. Germline CDR1 reads SEHNR; CDR2 reads FQNEAQ (reference sequence). Trimming took off 5 bases at V and 11 bases at J, with 15 bases between the two ends. The CDR3: CASSPSGDEQYF. Written as DNA, the CDR3 is TGTGCCAGCAGCCCCTCTGGCGATGAGCAGTACTTC.

The chain is built from TRBV12-3 or TRBV12-4 and TRBJ1-1; D is unclear. The CDR3 is made up of 14 amino acids. The V end lost 5 bases, the J end lost 2 bases, and 12 bases lay between the germline ends. The CDR3 sequence: CASSRATTNTEAFF. The CDR3 coding sequence is TGTGCCAGCAGTCGGGCGACAACCAACACTGAAGCTTTCTTT.

The gene calls are TRBV3-1 and TRBJ2-4, with D maybe TRBD1 (5 bases). Germline lookup yields CDR1 LGHDT and CDR2 YNNKEL (reference sequence). This CDR3 region has 14 residues. V lost 1 base, J lost 9 bases, and 13 bases lay in between. As DNA, the CDR3 is TGTGCCAGCAGCCAAGTGACAGCTAACACCATTCAGTACTTC. It codes for CASSQVTANTIQYF.

V and J are TRBV28 and TRBJ1-2; the D gene is possibly TRBD1 (5 bases). V lost 10 bases and J lost 6, with 18 bases in between. The CDR3 is 13 residues long. Germline V gives CDR1 MDHEN, CDR2 SYDVKM. CDR3 sequence: CATFLLQGNGYTF. Written as DNA, the CDR3 is TGTGCCACCTTCCTCCTTCAGGGTAATGGCTACACCTTC.

This clonotype appeared a few times. The chain employs TRBV6-4 and TRBJ2-1, with D perhaps TRBD1 or TRBD2 (6 bases each). This CDR3 region has 13 residues. Trimming left V 2 bases short and J 8 bases short, with 10 bases between. Germline values: CDR1 MRHNA, CDR2 SNTAGT. As DNA, the CDR3 is TGTGCCAGCAGTGACGTGGGGGGCGATGAGCAGTTCTTC. Protein product: CASSDVGGDEQFF.

The chain couples TRBV7-9 to TRBJ1-1; the D gene is possibly TRBD1 (6 bases). Germline CDR1 is SEHNR and CDR2 is FQNEAQ (reference sequence). This CDR3 has 17 residues. V was shortened by 5 bases and J by 0 bases, with 19 bases between the two germline ends. The CDR3 DNA sequence: TGTGCCAGCAGCCCTCGGCCGGGGGGACATATGAACACTGAAGCTTTCTTT. Translating it yields CASSPRPGGHMNTEAFF.

This clonotype was counted only a few times. J is TRBJ2-3 and V is TRBV4-3, with D tentatively TRBD2 (5 bases). The germline CDR1 and CDR2 sequences are LGHNA and YSLEER. V lost 0 bases and J 3 bases, leaving 16 bases between the germline ends. The CDR3 has 17 residues. This CDR3 reads CASSQDLSVRGTDTQYF. The CDR3 DNA is TGCGCCAGCAGCCAAGACCTTAGCGTCCGAGGGACAGATACGCAGTATTTT.

The chain couples TRBV7-9 to TRBJ2-5; D is possibly TRBD2 (6 bases). The germline V gene encodes CDR1 SEHNR and CDR2 FQNEAQ (reference sequence). The CDR3 extends over 16 amino acids. Trimming left V 6 bases short and J 2 bases short, with 19 bases between. CDR3 sequence: CASSLRGTLLQETQYF. DNA for the CDR3: TGTGCCAGCAGTTTACGGGGGACTTTACTACAAGAGACCCAGTACTTC.

The chain carries TRBV6-2 or TRBV6-3 and TRBJ2-7; 7 bases are shared with TRBD2. Trimming cost V 7 bases and J 9 bases; bases outside gene matches: 9. Germline CDR1 reads MNHEY; CDR2 reads SVGEGT. The CDR3 is 12 amino acids. CDR3 DNA: TGTGCCAGCACCTCCGGGGGGTCCCCGCAGTACTTC. Translating gives CASTSGGSPQYF.

Many counts were recorded for this clonotype. The genes are TRBV4-3 and TRBJ2-7; TRBD1 matches 8 bases. This CDR3 has 16 amino acids. Germline V gene sequence: CDR1 LGHNA, CDR2 YSLEER. J gave up 0 bases and V 0 bases, and 4 bases lay outside the gene matches. Here the CDR3 DNA reads TGCGCCAGCAGCCAAGATAGCACAGGGGGCTCCTACGAGCAGTACTTC. The encoded protein is CASSQDSTGGSYEQYF.

This clonotype was counted a few times. J is TRBJ2-7 and V is TRBV6-5, with D unclear. V dropped 5 bases and J dropped 0 bases, with 11 bases sitting between them. The CDR3 loop spans 14 amino acids. Per the germline V gene, CDR1 is MNHEY and CDR2 is SVGAGI. CDR3: CASSRAGTSYEQYF. Here the CDR3 DNA reads TGTGCCAGCAGTCGCGCAGGCACCTCCTACGAGCAGTACTTC.

The chain joins TRBV3-1 to TRBJ1-2; 8 bases are shared with TRBD1. J was trimmed by 4 bases and V by 4 bases; bases with no gene match: 8. Looked up from germline, CDR1 is LGHDT and CDR2 is YNNKEL (reference sequence). This CDR3 region has 15 residues. CDR3: CASSLQGAPLYGYTF. DNA for the CDR3: TGTGCCAGCAGCCTTCAGGGGGCACCCCTCTATGGCTACACCTTC.

This chain uses TRBV3-1 with TRBJ2-7; TRBD2 matches 12 bases. Germline CDR1 reads LGHDT; CDR2 reads YNNKEL (reference sequence). V gave up 4 bases and J gave up 4 bases; unmatched junction bases: 17. CDR3 length equals 19 residues. CDR3 sequence (DNA): TGTGCCAGCAGCCCGACGGTAGTATTCCTAGCGGGAGGGCCATACGAGCAGTACTTC. Protein: CASSPTVVFLAGGPYEQYF.

This chain connects TRBV7-9 to TRBJ2-4, with 8 bases identical to TRBD1. TRBJ2-5 explains the end of the DNA better; the J call may be wrong. Germline CDR1 reads SEHNR; CDR2 reads FQNEAQ (reference sequence). The CDR3 is 14 amino acids. The CDR3 protein is CASSIQGVSETQYF. The DNA for the CDR3 is TGTGCCAGCAGCATACAGGGGGTTAGTGAGACCCAGTACTTC.

The CDR3 reads CASRQGWATDTQYF. Written as DNA, the CDR3 is TGTGCCAGCAGACAGGGGTGGGCCACAGATACGCAGTATTTT. This rearrangement joins TRBV5-6 to TRBJ2-3; 7 nucleotides match TRBD1. Germline loops: CDR1 SGHDT, CDR2 YYEEEE. V trimming: 5 bases; J trimming: 2 bases; junction bases outside the gene matches: 5. This CDR3 contains 14 residues.

J is TRBJ2-5 and V is TRBV6-5; 8 nucleotides line up with TRBD2. The length of the CDR3 is 16 residues. V was pared by 6 bases and J by 5 bases, with 14 bases of the junction left unmatched. CDR1 is MNHEY and CDR2 is SVGAGI in the germline V gene. CDR3 residues: CASSSTRLASRETQYF. CDR3 nucleotide sequence: TGTGCCAGCAGCTCCACCAGACTAGCGAGTAGGGAGACCCAGTACTTC.

This rearrangement joins TRBV7-9 to TRBJ1-2; a possible D gene is TRBD1 (6 bases). V shed 5 bases and J shed 2 bases, with 12 bases lying between them. Germline V gives CDR1 SEHNR, CDR2 FQNEAQ (reference sequence). There are 14 residues in the CDR3. CDR3 bases: TGTGCCAGCAGCCCCCGGGGGGCGAACTATGGCTACACCTTC. Its translation is CASSPRGANYGYTF.